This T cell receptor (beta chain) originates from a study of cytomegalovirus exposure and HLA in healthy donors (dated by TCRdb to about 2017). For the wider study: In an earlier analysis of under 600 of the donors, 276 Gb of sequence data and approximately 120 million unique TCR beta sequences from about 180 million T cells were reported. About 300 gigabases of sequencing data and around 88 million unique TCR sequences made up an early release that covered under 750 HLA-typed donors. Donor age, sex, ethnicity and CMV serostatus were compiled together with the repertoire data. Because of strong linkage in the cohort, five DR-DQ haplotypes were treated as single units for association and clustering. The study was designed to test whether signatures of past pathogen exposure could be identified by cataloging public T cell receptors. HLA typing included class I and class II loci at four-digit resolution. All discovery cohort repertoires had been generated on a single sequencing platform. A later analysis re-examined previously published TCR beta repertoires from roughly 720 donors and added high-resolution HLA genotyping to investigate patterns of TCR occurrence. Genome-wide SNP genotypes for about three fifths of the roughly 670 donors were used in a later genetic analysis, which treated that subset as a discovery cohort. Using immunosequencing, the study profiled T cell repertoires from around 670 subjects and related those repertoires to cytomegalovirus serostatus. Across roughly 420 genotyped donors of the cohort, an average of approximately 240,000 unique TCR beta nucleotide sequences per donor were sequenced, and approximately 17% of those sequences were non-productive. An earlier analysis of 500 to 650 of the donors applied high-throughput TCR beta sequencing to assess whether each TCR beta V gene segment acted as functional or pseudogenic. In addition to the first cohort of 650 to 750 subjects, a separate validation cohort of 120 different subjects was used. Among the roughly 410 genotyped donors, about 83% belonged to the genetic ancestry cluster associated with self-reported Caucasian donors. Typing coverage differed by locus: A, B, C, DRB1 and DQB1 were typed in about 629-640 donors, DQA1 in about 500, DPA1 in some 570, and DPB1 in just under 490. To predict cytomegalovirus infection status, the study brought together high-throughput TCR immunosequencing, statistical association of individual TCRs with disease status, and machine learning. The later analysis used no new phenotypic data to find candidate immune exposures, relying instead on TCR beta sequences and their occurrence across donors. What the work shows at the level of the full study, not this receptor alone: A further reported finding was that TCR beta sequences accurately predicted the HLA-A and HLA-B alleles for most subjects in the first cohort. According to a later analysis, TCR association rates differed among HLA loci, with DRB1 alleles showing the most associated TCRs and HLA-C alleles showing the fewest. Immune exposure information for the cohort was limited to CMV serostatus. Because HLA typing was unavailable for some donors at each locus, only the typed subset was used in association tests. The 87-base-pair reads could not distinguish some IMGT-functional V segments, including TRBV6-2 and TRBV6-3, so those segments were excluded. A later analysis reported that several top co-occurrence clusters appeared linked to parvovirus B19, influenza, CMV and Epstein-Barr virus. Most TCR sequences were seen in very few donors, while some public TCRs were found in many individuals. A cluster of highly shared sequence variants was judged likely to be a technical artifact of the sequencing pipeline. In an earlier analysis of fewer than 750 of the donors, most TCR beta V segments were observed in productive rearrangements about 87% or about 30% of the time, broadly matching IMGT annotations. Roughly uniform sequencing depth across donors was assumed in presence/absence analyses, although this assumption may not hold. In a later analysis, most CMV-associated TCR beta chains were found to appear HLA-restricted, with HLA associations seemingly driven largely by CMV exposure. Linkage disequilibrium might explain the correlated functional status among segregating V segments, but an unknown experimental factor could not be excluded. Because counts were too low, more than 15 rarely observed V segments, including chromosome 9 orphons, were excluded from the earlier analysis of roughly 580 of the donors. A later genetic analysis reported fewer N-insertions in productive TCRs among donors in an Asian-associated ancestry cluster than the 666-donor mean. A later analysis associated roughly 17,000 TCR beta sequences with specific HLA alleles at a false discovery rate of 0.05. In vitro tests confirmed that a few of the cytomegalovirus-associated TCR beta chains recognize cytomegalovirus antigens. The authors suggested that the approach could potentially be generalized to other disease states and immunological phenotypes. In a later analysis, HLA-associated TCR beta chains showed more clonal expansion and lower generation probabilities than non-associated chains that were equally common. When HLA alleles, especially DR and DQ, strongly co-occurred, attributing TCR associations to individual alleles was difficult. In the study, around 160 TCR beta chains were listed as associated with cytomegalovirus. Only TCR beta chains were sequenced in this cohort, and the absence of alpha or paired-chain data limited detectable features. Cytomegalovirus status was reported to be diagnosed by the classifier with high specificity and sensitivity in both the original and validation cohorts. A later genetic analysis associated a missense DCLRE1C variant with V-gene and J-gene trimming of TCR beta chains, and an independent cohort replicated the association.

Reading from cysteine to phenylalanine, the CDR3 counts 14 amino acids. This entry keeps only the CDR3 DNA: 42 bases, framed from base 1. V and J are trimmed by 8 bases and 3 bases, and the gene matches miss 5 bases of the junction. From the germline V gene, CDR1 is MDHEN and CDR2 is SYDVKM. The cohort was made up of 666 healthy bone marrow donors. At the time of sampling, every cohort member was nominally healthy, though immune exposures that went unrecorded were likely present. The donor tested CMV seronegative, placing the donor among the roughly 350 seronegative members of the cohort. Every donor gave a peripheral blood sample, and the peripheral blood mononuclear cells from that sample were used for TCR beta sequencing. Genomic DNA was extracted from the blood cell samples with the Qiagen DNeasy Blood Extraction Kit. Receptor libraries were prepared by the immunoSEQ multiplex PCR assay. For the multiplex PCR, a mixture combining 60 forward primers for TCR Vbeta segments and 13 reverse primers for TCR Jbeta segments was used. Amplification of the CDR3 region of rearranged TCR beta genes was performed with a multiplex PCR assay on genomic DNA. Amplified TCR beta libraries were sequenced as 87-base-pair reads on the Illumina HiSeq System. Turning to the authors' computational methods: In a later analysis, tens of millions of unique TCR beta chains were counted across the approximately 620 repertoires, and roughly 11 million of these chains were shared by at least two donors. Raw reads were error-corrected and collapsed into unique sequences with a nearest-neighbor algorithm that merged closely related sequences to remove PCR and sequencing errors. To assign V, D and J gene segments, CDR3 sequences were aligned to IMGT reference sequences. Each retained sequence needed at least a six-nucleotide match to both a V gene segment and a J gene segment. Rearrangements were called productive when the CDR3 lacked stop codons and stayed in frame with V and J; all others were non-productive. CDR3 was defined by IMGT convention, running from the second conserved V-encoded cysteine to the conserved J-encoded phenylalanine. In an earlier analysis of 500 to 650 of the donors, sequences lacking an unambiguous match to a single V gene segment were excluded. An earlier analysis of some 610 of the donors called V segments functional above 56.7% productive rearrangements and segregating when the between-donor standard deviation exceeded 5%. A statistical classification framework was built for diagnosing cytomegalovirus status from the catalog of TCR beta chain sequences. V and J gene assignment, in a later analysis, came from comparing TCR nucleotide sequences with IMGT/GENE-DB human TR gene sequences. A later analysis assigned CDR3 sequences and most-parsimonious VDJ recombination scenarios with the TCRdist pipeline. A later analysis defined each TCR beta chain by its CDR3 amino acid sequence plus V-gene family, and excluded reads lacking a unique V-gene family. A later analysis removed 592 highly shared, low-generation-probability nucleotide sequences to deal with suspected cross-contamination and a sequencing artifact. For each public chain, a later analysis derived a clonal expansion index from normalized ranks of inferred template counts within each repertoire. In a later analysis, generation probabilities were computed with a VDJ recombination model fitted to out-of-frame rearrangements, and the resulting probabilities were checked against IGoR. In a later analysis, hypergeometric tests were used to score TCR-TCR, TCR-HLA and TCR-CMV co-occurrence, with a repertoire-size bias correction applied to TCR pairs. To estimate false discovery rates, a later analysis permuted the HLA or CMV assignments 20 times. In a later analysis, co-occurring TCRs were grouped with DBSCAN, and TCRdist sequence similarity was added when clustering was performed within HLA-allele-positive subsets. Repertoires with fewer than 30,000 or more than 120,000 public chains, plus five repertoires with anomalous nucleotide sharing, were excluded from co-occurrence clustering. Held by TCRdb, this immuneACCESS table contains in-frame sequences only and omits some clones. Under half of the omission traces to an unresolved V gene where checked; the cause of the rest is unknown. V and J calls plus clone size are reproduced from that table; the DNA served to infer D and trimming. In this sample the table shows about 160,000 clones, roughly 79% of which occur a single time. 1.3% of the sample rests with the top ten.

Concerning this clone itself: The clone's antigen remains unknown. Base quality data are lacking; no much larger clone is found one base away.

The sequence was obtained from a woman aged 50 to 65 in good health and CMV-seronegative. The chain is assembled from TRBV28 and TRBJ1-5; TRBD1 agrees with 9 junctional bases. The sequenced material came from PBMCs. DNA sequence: TGTGCCAGCGGAGGGACAGGGAACAATCAGCCCCAGCATTTT. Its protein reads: CASGGTGNNQPQHF.